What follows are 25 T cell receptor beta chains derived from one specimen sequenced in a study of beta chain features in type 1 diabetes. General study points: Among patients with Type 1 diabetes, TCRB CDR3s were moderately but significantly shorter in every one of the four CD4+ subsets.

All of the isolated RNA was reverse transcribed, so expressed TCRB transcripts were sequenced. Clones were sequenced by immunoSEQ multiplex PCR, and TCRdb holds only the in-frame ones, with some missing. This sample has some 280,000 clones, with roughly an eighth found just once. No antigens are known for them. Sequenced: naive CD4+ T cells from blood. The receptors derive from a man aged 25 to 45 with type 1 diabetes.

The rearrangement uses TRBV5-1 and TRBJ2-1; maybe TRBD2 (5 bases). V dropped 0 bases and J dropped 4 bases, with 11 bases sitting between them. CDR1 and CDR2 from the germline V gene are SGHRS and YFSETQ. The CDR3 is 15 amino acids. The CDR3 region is CASSLVQTTYNEQFF. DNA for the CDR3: TGCGCCAGCAGCTTGGTTCAGACTACTTACAATGAGCAGTTCTTC.

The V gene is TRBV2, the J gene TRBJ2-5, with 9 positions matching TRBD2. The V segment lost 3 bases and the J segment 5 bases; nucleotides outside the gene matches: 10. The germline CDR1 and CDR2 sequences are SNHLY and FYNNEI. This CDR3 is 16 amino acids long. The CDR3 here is CASSDPISGRGETQYF. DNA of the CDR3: TGTGCCAGCAGTGACCCCATTAGCGGGAGAGGGGAGACCCAGTACTTC.

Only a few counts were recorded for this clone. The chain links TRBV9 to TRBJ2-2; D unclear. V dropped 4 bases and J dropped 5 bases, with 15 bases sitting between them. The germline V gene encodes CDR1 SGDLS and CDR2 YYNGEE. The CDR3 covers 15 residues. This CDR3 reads CASSLRNSLTGELFF. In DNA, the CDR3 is TGTGCCAGCAGCCTTCGAAACAGCTTAACCGGGGAGCTGTTTTTT. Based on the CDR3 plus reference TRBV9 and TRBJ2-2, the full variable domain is DSGVTQTPKHLITATGQRVTLRCSPRSGDLSVYWYQQSLDQGLQFLIQYYNGEERAKGNILERFSAQQFPDLHSELNLSSLELGDSALYFCASSLRNSLTGELFFGEGSRLTVL.

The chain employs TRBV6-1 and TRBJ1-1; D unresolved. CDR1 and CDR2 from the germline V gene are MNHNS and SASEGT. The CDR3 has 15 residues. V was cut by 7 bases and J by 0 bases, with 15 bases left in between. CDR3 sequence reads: CASISGTAMNTEAFF. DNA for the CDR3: TGTGCCAGCATCTCCGGCACAGCTATGAACACTGAAGCTTTCTTT.

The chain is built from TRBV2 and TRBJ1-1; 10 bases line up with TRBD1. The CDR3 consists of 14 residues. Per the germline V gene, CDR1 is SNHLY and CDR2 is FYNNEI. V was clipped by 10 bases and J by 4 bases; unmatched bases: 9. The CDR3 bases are TGTGCCACGCGCCGGGACAGGGGACTCACTGAAGCTTTCTTT. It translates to CATRRDRGLTEAFF.

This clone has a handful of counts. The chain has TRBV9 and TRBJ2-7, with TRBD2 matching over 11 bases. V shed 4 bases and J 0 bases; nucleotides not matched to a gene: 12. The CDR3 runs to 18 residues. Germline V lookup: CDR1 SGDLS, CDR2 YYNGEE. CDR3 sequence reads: CASSRYQSGTSGSYEQYF. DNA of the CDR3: TGTGCCAGCAGCAGATACCAGTCCGGGACTAGCGGCTCCTACGAGCAGTACTTC. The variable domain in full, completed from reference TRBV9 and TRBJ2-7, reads DSGVTQTPKHLITATGQRVTLRCSPRSGDLSVYWYQQSLDQGLQFLIQYYNGEERAKGNILERFSAQQFPDLHSELNLSSLELGDSALYFCASSRYQSGTSGSYEQYFGPGTRLTVT.

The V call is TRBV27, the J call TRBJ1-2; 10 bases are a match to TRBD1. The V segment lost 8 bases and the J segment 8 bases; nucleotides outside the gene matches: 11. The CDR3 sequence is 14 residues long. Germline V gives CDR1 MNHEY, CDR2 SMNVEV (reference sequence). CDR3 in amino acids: CASALRGTGEGYTF. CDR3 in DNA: TGTGCCAGCGCCCTCAGGGGGACAGGGGAAGGCTACACCTTC.

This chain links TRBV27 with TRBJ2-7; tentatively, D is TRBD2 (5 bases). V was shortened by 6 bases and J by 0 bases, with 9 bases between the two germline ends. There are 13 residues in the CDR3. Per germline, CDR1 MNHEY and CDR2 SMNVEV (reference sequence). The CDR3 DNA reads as TGTGCCAGCAGGAGGGCCCCCTCCTACGAGCAGTACTTC. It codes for CASRRAPSYEQYF.

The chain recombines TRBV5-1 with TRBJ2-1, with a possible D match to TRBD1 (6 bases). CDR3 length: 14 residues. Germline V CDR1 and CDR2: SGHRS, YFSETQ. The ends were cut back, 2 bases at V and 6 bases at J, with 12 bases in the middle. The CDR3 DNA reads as TGCGCCAGCAGCTTCCGGGACAAACTCAATGAGCAGTTCTTC. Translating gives CASSFRDKLNEQFF.

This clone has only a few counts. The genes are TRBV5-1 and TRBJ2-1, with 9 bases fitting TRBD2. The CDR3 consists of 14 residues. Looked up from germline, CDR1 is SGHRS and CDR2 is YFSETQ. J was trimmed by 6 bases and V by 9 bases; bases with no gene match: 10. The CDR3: CATSIGGRANEQFF. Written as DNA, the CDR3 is TGCGCCACCTCGATTGGCGGGAGGGCCAATGAGCAGTTCTTC. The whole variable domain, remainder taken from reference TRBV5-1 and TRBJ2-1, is KAGVTQTPRYLIKTRGQQVTLSCSPISGHRSVSWYQQTPGQGLQFLFEYFSETQRNKGNFPGRFSGRQFSNSRSEMNVSTLELGDSALYLCATSIGGRANEQFFGPGTRLTVL.

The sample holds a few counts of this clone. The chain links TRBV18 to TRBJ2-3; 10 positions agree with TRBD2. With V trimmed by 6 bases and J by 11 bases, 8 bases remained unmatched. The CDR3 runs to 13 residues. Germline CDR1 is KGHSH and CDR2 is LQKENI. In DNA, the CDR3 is TGTGCCAGCTCTGTCGGACTAGCGGAGATGCAGTATTTT. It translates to CASSVGLAEMQYF.

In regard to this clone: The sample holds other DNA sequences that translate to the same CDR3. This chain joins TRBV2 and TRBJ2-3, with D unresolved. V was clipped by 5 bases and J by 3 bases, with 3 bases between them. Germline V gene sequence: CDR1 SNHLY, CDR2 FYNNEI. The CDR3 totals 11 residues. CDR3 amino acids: CASSYTDTQYF. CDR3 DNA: TGTGCCAGCAGTTATACAGATACGCAGTATTTT.

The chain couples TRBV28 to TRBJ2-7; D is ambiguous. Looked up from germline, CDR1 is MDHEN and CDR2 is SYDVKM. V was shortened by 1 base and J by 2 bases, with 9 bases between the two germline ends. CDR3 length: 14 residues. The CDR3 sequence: CASSLSPRTYEQYF. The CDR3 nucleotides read TGTGCCAGCAGTTTATCCCCGAGAACCTACGAGCAGTACTTC.

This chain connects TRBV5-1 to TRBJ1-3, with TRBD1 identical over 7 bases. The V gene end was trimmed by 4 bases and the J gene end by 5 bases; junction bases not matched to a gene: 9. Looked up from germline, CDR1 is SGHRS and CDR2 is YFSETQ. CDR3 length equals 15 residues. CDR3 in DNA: TGCGCCAGCAGCACTGGGGACAGTCTAAGAAACACCATATATTTT. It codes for CASSTGDSLRNTIYF.

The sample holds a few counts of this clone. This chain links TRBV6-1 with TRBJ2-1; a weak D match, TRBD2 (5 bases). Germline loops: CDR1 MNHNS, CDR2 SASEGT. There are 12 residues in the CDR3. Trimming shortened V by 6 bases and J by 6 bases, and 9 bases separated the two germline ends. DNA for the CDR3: TGTGCCAGCAGATCGGGGTCCAATGAGCAGTTCTTC. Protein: CASRSGSNEQFF.

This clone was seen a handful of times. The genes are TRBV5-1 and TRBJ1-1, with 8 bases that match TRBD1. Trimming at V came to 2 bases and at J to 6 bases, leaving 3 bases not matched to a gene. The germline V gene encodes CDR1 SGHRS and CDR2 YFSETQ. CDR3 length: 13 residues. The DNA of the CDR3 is TGCGCCAGCAGCTTTGACAGGGGTCCTGAAGCTTTCTTT. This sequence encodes CASSFDRGPEAFF.

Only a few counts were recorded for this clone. The CDR3 bases are TGCAGCGTTGAACAGGGGTCGTGGAACACTGAAGCTTTCTTT. This encodes CSVEQGSWNTEAFF. The V call is TRBV29-1, the J call TRBJ1-1; D may be TRBD1 (6 bases). Germline V gene data show CDR1 as SQVTM and CDR2 as ANQGSEA. V was pared by 2 bases and J by 1 base, with 11 bases between. The length of the CDR3 is 14 residues. The full variable domain, in which reference TRBV29-1 and TRBJ1-1 provide the parts outside the CDR3, is SAVISQKPSRDICQRGTSLTIQCQVDSQVTMMFWYRQQPGQSLTLIATANQGSEATYESGFVIDKFPISRPNLTFSTLTVSNMSPEDSSIYLCSVEQGSWNTEAFFGQGTRLTVV.

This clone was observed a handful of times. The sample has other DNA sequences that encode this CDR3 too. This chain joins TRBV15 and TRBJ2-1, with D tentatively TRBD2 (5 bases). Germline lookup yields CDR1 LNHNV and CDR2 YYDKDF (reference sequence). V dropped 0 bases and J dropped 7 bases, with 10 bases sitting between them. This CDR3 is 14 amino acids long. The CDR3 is CATSRDRGPNEQFF. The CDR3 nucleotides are TGTGCCACCAGCAGAGATCGAGGGCCGAATGAGCAGTTCTTC.

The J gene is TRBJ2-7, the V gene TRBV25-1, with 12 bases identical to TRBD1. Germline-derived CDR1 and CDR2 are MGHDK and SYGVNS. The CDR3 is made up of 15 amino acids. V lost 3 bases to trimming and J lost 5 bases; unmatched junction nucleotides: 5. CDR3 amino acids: CASSDGGQGADEQYF. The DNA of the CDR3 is TGTGCCAGCAGTGATGGGGGACAGGGGGCCGACGAGCAGTACTTC.

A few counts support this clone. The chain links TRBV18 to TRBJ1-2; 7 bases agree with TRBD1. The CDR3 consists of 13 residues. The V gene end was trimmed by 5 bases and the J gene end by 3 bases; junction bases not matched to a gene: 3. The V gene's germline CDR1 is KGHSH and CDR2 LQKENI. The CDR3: CASSIGQDYGYTF. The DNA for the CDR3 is TGTGCCAGCTCAATTGGACAGGACTATGGCTACACCTTC. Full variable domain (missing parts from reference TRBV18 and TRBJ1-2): NAGVMQNPRHLVRRRGQEARLRCSPMKGHSHVYWYRQLPEEGLKFMVYLQKENIIDESGMPKERFSAEFPKEGPSILRIQQVVRGDSAAYFCASSIGQDYGYTFGSGTRLTVV.

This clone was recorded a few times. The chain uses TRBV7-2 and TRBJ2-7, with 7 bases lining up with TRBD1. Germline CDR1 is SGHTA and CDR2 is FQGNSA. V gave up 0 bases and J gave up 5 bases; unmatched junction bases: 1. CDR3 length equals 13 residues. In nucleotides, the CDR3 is TGTGCCAGCAGCTTAGCTGGGACAGACGAGCAGTACTTC. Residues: CASSLAGTDEQYF.

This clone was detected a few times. The CDR3 DNA is TGTGCCAGCACCACAAGGGGAGGCGGAAACATTCAGTACTTC. Amino acid sequence: CASTTRGGGNIQYF. The chain couples TRBV27 to TRBJ2-4; TRBD2 is a possible D gene (6 bases). From germline, CDR1 is MNHEY and CDR2 SMNVEV (reference sequence). This CDR3 has 14 amino acids. Trimming removed 7 bases from V and 6 bases from J, with 16 bases in between.

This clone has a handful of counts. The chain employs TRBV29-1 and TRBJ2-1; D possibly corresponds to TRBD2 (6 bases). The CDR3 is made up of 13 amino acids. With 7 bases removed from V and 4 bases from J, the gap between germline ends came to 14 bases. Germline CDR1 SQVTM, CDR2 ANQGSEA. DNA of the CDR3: TGCAGCGCCGCAGGAGGGCTATACAATGAGCAGTTCTTC. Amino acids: CSAAGGLYNEQFF.

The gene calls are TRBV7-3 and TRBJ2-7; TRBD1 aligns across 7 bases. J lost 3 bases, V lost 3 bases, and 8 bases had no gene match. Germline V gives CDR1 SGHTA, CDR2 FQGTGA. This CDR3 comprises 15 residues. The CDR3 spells CASSLATGLGYEQYF. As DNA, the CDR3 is TGTGCCAGCAGCTTGGCGACAGGGCTGGGCTACGAGCAGTACTTC.

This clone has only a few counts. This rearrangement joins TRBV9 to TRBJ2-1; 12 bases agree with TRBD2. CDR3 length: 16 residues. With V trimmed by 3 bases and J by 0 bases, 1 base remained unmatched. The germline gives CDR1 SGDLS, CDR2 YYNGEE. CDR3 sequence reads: CASSATSGSSYNEQFF. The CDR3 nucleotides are TGTGCCAGCAGCGCGACTAGCGGGAGCTCCTACAATGAGCAGTTCTTC. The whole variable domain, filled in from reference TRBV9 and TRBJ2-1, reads DSGVTQTPKHLITATGQRVTLRCSPRSGDLSVYWYQQSLDQGLQFLIQYYNGEERAKGNILERFSAQQFPDLHSELNLSSLELGDSALYFCASSATSGSSYNEQFFGPGTRLTVL.